This T cell receptor (beta chain) was captured in a study of shared clonotypes between healthy human individuals. As processed by the authors: Junction-only sequences produced by ImmunoSEQ had no quality scores, so filtering differed. Using immunoSEQ multiplex PCR, the repertoire was profiled, and TCRdb retains in-frame clones only, with some absent. The D gene and trimming were derived from the DNA, and the V and J assignments and clone size from that table. The data show 2 million to 3 million clones, with roughly 93% seen just once and approximately 0.35% held by the top ten. The donors, healthy adults who were HIV-negative, had experienced no recent acute infections or vaccinations. CDR1 and CDR2 from the germline V gene are SNHLY and FYNNEI. This CDR3 contains 14 residues. J was trimmed by 5 bases and V by 5 bases; bases with no gene match: 5. General study points: A generally larger estimated richness was seen in naive subsets than in memory subsets.

Worth noting for this clone: Its antigen is unknown.

The sequenced material came from naive CD4+ T cells from PBMCs. The subset: CD45RA+ positively selected. The receptor comes from a young man in good health. Some clones in this sample may be carry-over from other donors' samples. The chain joins TRBV2 to TRBJ1-5; TRBD1 matches 8 bases. CDR3 nucleotides: TGTGCCAGCAGTCCGGACAGGGTGGATCAGCCCCAGCATTTT. Translating gives CASSPDRVDQPQHF.